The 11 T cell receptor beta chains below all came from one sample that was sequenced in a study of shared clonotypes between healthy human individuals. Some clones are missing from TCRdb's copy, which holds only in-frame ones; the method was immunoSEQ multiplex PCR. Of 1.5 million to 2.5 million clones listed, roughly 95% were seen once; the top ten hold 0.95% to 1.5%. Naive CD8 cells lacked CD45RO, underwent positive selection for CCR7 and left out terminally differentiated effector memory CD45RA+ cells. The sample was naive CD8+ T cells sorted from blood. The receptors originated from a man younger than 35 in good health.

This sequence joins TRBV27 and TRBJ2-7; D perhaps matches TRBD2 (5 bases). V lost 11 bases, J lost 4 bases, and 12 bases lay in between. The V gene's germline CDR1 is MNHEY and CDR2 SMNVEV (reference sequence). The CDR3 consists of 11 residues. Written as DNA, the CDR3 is TGTGCCGCGGGCAGTTTATACGAGCAGTACTTC. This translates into CAAGSLYEQYF.

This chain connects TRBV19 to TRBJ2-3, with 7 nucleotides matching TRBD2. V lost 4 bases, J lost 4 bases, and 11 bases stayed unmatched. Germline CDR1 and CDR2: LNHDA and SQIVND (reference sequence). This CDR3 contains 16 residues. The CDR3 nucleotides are TGTGCCAGTAGTAACCAAGCGGGGAGCCAGGCAGATACGCAGTATTTT. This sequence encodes CASSNQAGSQADTQYF.

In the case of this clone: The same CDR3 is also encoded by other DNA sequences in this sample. CDR3 coding DNA: TGTGCCAGCAGTTTAGCGGGGAGTTCCTACGAGCAGTACTTC. Protein: CASSLAGSSYEQYF. The genes are TRBV27 and TRBJ2-7, with D perhaps TRBD2 (6 bases). In germline, CDR1 is MNHEY, CDR2 SMNVEV (reference sequence). The CDR3 is made up of 14 amino acids. V was pared by 2 bases and J by 1 base, with 9 bases between.

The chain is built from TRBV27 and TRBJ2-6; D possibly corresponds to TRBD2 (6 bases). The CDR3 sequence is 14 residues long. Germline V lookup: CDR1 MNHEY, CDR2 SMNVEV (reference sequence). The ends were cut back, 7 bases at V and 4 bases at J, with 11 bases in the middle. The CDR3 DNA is TGTGCCAGCAAAGGAGGGGCCGGGGCCAACGTCCTGACTTTC. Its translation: CASKGGAGANVLTF.

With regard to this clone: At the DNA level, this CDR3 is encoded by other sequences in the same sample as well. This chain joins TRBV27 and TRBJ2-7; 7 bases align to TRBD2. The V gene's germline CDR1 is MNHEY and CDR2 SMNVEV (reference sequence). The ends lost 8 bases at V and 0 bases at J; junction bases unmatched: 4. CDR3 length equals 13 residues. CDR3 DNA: TGTGCCAGCGGGAGGGGCAGCTCCTACGAGCAGTACTTC. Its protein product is CASGRGSSYEQYF.

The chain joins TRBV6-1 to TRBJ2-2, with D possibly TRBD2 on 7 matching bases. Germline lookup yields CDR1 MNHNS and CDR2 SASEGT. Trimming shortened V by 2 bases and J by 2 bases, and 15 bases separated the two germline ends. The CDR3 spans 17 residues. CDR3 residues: CASSELLAGANTGELFF. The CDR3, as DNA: TGTGCCAGCAGTGAACTGTTGGCGGGGGCCAACACCGGGGAGCTGTTTTTT.

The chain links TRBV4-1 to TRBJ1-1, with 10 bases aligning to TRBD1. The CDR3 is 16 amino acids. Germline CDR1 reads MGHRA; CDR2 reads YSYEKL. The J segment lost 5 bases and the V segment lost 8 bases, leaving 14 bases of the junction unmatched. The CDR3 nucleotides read TGCGCCAGCCTTCTGAATCCCGGGACAGGGGATACTGAAGCTTTCTTT. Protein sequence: CASLLNPGTGDTEAFF.

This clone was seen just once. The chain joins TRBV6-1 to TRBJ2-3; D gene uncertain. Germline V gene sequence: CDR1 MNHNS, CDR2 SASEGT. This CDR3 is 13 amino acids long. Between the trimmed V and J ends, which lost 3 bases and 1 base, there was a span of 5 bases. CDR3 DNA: TGTGCCAGCAGTGAGAAAGGCACAGATACGCAGTATTTT. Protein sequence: CASSEKGTDTQYF.

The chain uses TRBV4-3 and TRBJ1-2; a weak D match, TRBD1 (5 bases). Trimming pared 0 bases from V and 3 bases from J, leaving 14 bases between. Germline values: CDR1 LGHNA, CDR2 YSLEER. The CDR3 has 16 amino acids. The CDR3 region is CASSQEGEGIYYGYTF. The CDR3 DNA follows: TGCGCCAGCAGCCAAGAAGGGGAGGGGATCTACTATGGCTACACCTTC.

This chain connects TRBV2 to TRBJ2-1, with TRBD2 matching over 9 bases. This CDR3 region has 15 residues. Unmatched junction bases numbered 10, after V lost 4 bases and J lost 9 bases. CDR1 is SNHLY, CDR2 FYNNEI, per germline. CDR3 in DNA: TGTGCCAGCAGTGTCGGGGCTAGCGGGATTCCTGAGCAGTTCTTC. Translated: CASSVGASGIPEQFF.

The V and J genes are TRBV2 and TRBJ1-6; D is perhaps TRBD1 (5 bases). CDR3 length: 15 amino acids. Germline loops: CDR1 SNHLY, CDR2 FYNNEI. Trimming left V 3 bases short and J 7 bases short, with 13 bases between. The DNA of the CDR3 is TGTGCCAGCAGTGACGGGGCAGGACTAAATTCACCCCTCCACTTT. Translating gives CASSDGAGLNSPLHF.